This TCR beta chain stems from a study of T cell responses to AZD1222 COVID-19 vaccine. Profiling relied on immunoSEQ multiplex PCR, and the TCRdb table lists in-frame clones only, not all of them. The table has approximately 100,000 clones, about 90% seen once. CDR1 MGHRA and CDR2 YSYEKL come from the germline V gene. V was clipped by 5 bases and J by 1 base; unmatched bases: 3. The CDR3 has 16 residues. The sequence was collected from an adult in good health. This specimen consisted of peripheral blood, obtained on day 0 of AZD1222 vaccination. The chain combines TRBV4-1 with TRBJ2-2, with 11 bases that match TRBD2. CDR3 protein: CASSSLAGVNTGELFF. The CDR3 bases are TGCGCCAGCAGCTCACTAGCGGGAGTGAACACCGGGGAGCTGTTTTTT.